This TCR beta chain emerged from a study of T cell changes during pregnancy in multiple sclerosis. This CDR3 region has 13 residues. Germline V lookup: CDR1 KGHSH, CDR2 LQKENI. With 3 bases removed from V and 11 bases from J, the gap between germline ends came to 16 bases. Repertoires were generated with immunoSEQ multiplex PCR, while TCRdb's copy carries only in-frame clones and drops some. The sample has approximately 51,000 clones, approximately 94% seen once. The J gene is TRBJ1-1, the V gene TRBV18; the D is unclear. This sequence was found in a female donor with multiple sclerosis, enrolled in a pregnancy study. The sequences come from CD4+ T cells from peripheral blood mononuclear cells, collected in the second trimester of pregnancy. The CDR3 reads CASSPQVSSRAFF. The CDR3 coding sequence is TGTGCCAGCTCACCTCAGGTCTCGAGCCGGGCTTTCTTT.